The TCR beta chain under discussion was sequenced for a study of shared T cell receptors in the human thymus. Generated by immunoSEQ multiplex PCR, the TCRdb table keeps only in-frame clones and is missing some. The sample holds 500,000 to 750,000 clones; 88% are singletons and the top ten take roughly 0.0097%. The CDR3 length is 16 residues. With 6 bases clipped from V and 3 bases from J, the junction kept 8 bases outside the gene matches. Germline CDR1 reads SEHNR; CDR2 reads FQNEAQ (reference sequence). The data also belong to a second study, concerning human thymus T cells. That study adds: Having surgery to correct congenital heart defects, healthy Finnish infants acted as the donors. Thymic resections from corrective heart surgery supplied the tissue. Thymic and blood repertoires appeared to display a bias in their usage of V and J genes. Related work found strong thymic repertoire overlap between unrelated individuals.

The receptor's source is a boy under two years old with a congenital heart defect. The chain has TRBV7-9 and TRBJ2-7; 13 bases map to TRBD2. Sequenced material: thymocytes. The DNA of the CDR3 is TGTGCCAGCAGTTTCGACGGACTAGCGGGAGACTACGAGCAGTACTTC. Its translation: CASSFDGLAGDYEQYF. Variable domain in full (rest from reference TRBV7-9 and TRBJ2-7): DTGVSQNPRHKITKRGQNVTFRCDPISEHNRLYWYRQTLGQGPEFLTYFQNEAQLEKSRLLSDRFSAERPKGSFSTLEIQRTEQGDSAMYLCASSFDGLAGDYEQYFGPGTRLTVT.